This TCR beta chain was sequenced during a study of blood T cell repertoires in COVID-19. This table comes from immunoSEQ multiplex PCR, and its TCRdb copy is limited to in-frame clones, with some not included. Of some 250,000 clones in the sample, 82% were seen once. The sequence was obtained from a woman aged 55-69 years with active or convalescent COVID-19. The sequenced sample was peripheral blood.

The chain's CDR3 is CASSLLMVESNTGELFF. CDR3 coding DNA: TGTGCCAGCAGCTTGCTCATGGTGGAGTCGAACACCGGGGAGCTGTTTTTT. The V call is TRBV11-2, the J call TRBJ2-2; no firm D call. This CDR3 spans 17 amino acids. Per the germline V gene, CDR1 is SGHAT and CDR2 is FQNNGV. Trimming left V 3 bases short and J 0 bases short, with 14 bases between. The variable domain in full, completed from reference TRBV11-2 and TRBJ2-2, reads EAGVAQSPRYKIIEKRQSVAFWCNPISGHATLYWYQQILGQGPKLLIQFQNNGVVDDSQLPKDRFSAERLKGVDSTLKIQPAKLEDSAVYLCASSLLMVESNTGELFFGEGSRLTVL.